These 16 T cell receptor beta chains share one sample of origin, sequenced in a study of CD8 T cells in Susac syndrome. After extraction with the RNeasy kit, about 0.45 to 1 ug of the RNA was reverse transcribed using random hexamers. TCRdb recomputed calls from the immunoSEQ multiplex PCR reads with MiXCR, one row per CDR3 protein. The sample shows about 150,000 distinct CDR3 sequences, nearly 97% of them seen only once. Sequenced sample: CD8+ T cells from PBMCs. Receptors originate from a human donor with multiple sclerosis.

The chain uses TRBV23-1 and TRBJ2-1, with a tentative D call TRBD1 (6 bases). TRBV23-1 qualifies as an ORF whose function is uncertain. V lost 3 bases to trimming and J lost 6 bases, with 18 bases between them. This CDR3 is built from 16 residues. The chain's CDR3 is CASSHPRGFVANEQFF. The CDR3 DNA sequence: TGCGCCAGCAGTCACCCCAGGGGATTCGTTGCCAATGAGCAGTTCTTC.

The chain has TRBV30 and TRBJ1-2; D is unresolved. The V end was cut by 0 bases, the J end by 8 bases, with 13 bases between. The CDR3 consists of 13 residues. Germline V gene data show CDR1 as GTSNPN and CDR2 as SVGIG (reference sequence). CDR3 bases: TGTGCCTGGAGTGTAGTATCGGAGGAGGGCTACACCTTC. As protein: CAWSVVSEEGYTF. Filled out from reference TRBV30 and TRBJ1-2, the complete variable domain reads SQTIHQWPATLVQPVGSPLSLECTVEGTSNPNLYWYRQAAGRGLQLLFYSVGIGQISSEVPQNLSASRPQDRQFILSSKKLLLSDSGFYLCAWSVVSEEGYTFGSGTRLTVV.

The chain recombines TRBV27 with TRBJ2-1; D gene ambiguous. The CDR3 is made up of 16 amino acids. Per the germline V gene, CDR1 is MNHEY and CDR2 is SMNVEV (reference sequence). The V end lost 10 bases, the J end lost 0 bases, and 19 bases lay between the germline ends. For the CDR3, the DNA is TGTGCCACCCGGACGGGCGTATTGATCTCCTACAATGAGCAGTTCTTC. Protein: CATRTGVLISYNEQFF.

The J gene is TRBJ1-2, the V gene TRBV14; no clear D gene. From germline, CDR1 is SGHDN and CDR2 FVKESK. This CDR3 comprises 12 residues. V lost 1 base to trimming and J lost 2 bases, with 2 bases between them. CDR3 DNA sequence: TGTGCCAGCAGCCAAGTGAACTATGGCTACACCTTC. It encodes CASSQVNYGYTF.

The gene calls are TRBV6-6 and TRBJ2-1; tentatively, D is TRBD1 or TRBD2 (5 bases each). Trimming left V 3 bases short and J 2 bases short, with 14 bases between. Germline CDR1 reads MNHNY; CDR2 reads SVGAGI (reference sequence). This CDR3 is 16 amino acids long. The CDR3 reads CASSYSGTETYNEQFF. Written as DNA, the CDR3 is TGTGCCAGCAGTTATTCCGGGACCGAGACCTACAATGAGCAGTTCTTC.

Here the CDR3 DNA reads TGTGCCAGCAGCTTGACAGAACGCTCCTATAATTCACCCCTCCACTTT. Protein product: CASSLTERSYNSPLHF. The rearrangement uses TRBV7-6 and TRBJ1-6, with a weak D call TRBD1 (5 bases). CDR1 SGHVS and CDR2 FNYEAQ come from the germline V gene. The CDR3 is made up of 16 amino acids. Trimming left V 3 bases short and J 0 bases short, with 9 bases between.

The chain is built from TRBV27 and TRBJ1-2; the D is unclear. The CDR3 sequence is 13 residues long. V lost 7 bases and J 2 bases, leaving 11 bases between the germline ends. Germline values: CDR1 MNHEY, CDR2 SMNVEV (reference sequence). This chain's CDR3 is CASTAGVNYGYTF. As DNA, the CDR3 is TGTGCCAGCACGGCAGGCGTCAACTATGGCTACACCTTC.

In its sample, this clonotype was seen once. The junction does not match germline at one end; this may be a read error. This chain joins TRBV27 and TRBJ2-5; TRBD1 matches 7 bases. Germline loops: CDR1 MNHEY, CDR2 SMNVEV (reference sequence). The CDR3 is made up of 11 amino acids. The CDR3, as DNA: TGTGCCAGCAACCAAGGACAGGACTCTTATTTC. It specifies CASNQGQDSYF.

V gene TRBV7-9 combines with J gene TRBJ2-4; a weak D match, TRBD1 (6 bases). Trimming cost V 3 bases and J 8 bases, with 14 bases left between them. The CDR3 is 14 residues long. CDR1 is SEHNR and CDR2 is FQNEAQ in the germline V gene (reference sequence). CDR3 DNA: TGTGCCAGCAGCTTTCCCCCTGCAGGGGACATTCAGTACTTC. Translation gives CASSFPPAGDIQYF.

The table lists this clonotype with a count of one. The chain joins TRBV29-1 to TRBJ2-1, with unresolved D. This CDR3 is built from 13 residues. Trimming removed 6 bases at V and 6 bases at J, with 15 bases between. CDR1 and CDR2 (germline): SQVTM, ANQGSEA. Written as DNA, the CDR3 is TGCAGCGTGACCGGCCATACCGGCAATGAGCAGTTCTTC. It specifies CSVTGHTGNEQFF.

V usage is TRBV7-9 and J usage is TRBJ1-4; D might be TRBD1 (6 bases). The germline V gene encodes CDR1 SEHNR and CDR2 FQNEAQ (reference sequence). This CDR3 is 15 amino acids long. Trimming stripped 5 bases from V and 5 bases from J, with 15 bases between. CDR3 sequence reads: CASSPWTEGNEKLFF. The CDR3 DNA sequence: TGTGCCAGCAGCCCGTGGACAGAAGGAAATGAAAAACTGTTTTTT.

The chain employs TRBV7-8 and TRBJ2-7; D ambiguous. V was trimmed by 2 bases and J by 3 bases, leaving 14 bases between them. The CDR3 consists of 15 residues. Germline lookup yields CDR1 SGHVS and CDR2 FQNEAQ. The CDR3 loop is CASSLSEHDIYEQYF. CDR3 DNA: TGTGCCAGCAGCTTAAGCGAACACGACATCTACGAGCAGTACTTC.

This clonotype came up once. The CDR3 bases are TGCGCCAGCAGCCAACAGGAGTATAGCAATCAGCCCCAGCATTTT. This sequence encodes CASSQQEYSNQPQHF. The rearrangement joins TRBV4-1 to TRBJ1-5; D gene ambiguous. The germline V and J ends were trimmed by 2 bases and 0 bases, with 8 bases remaining between them. Germline CDR1 and CDR2: MGHRA and YSYEKL. This CDR3 contains 15 residues.

This chain joins TRBV3-1 and TRBJ2-1; 11 nucleotides align to TRBD2. Germline V lookup: CDR1 LGHDT, CDR2 YNNKEL (reference sequence). Trimming removed 4 bases from V and 5 bases from J; junction bases left unmatched: 7. The CDR3 runs to 16 residues. This CDR3 is CASSLTLAGDHNEQFF. CDR3 sequence (DNA): TGTGCCAGCAGCCTCACACTAGCGGGGGACCACAATGAGCAGTTCTTC.

This clonotype has only one observation. This chain links TRBV7-9 with TRBJ2-3; D not resolved. The germline CDR1 and CDR2 sequences are SEHNR and FQNEAQ (reference sequence). This CDR3 spans 13 amino acids. V lost 8 bases, J lost 0 bases, and 9 bases lay in between. CDR3 nucleotides: TGTGCCAGCCCGACGGATAGCACAGATACGCAGTATTTT. It yields the protein CASPTDSTDTQYF.

This clonotype was counted a single time. J is TRBJ2-1 and V is TRBV7-9; D is perhaps TRBD1 or TRBD2 (5 bases each). The CDR3 consists of 13 residues. The V end was cut by 6 bases, the J end by 7 bases, with 13 bases between. CDR1 and CDR2 (germline): SEHNR, FQNEAQ (reference sequence). The chain's CDR3 is CASRLGRENEQFF. DNA of the CDR3: TGTGCCAGCAGGTTGGGCAGGGAGAATGAGCAGTTCTTC.